These 2 T cell receptor beta chains originate from one sample sequenced in a study of shared clonotypes between healthy human individuals. Data came from immunoSEQ multiplex PCR; TCRdb stores just in-frame clones and leaves some out. In the table there are about 2.2 million clones, approximately 92% of which are singletons. Naive CD8 cells lacked CD45RO, underwent positive selection for CCR7 and left out terminally differentiated effector memory CD45RA+ cells. Sequenced input: naive CD8+ T cells from PBMCs. These receptors were obtained from a man between 18 and 29 years old in good health. Some clones in this sample may be carry-over from other donors' samples.

The chain's CDR3 is CASSLFQGVRETQYF. The CDR3 region has the DNA TGCGCCAGCAGCTTGTTCCAGGGGGTTAGGGAGACCCAGTACTTC. The chain couples TRBV5-1 to TRBJ2-5; 7 positions agree with TRBD1. The V and J ends lost 1 base and 5 bases, in that order; junction bases with no gene match: 8. CDR3 length: 15 residues. Per the germline V gene, CDR1 is SGHRS and CDR2 is YFSETQ.

This chain connects TRBV5-6 to TRBJ2-1, with 9 bases lining up with TRBD2. The ends lost 0 bases at V and 9 bases at J; junction bases unmatched: 7. Germline V CDR1 and CDR2: SGHDT, YYEEEE. There are 15 residues in the CDR3. CDR3 loop: CASSLVASGIGEQFF. For the CDR3, the DNA is TGTGCCAGCAGCTTGGTGGCTAGCGGGATCGGTGAGCAGTTCTTC.